The present T cell receptor (beta chain) was sequenced within a study of blood T cells in healthy people across ages. A second about 6 to 12 cycle PCR used barcoded and J-beta primers. The authors tagged each cDNA molecule using a template-switch adaptor with 12 random nucleotides. MiXCR, run by TCRdb on the 5' RACE reads, gives a single entry per CDR3 protein. The sample yields about 680,000 distinct CDR3 sequences, approximately 49% seen once. Total RNA extraction produced at least 5 micrograms (per sample) for the study. General observations from the study: TCR beta diversity, measured per million T cells, fell in a roughly linear way with age. Whereas aged donors had fewer naive CD4+ cells, long-lived donors had more of them and higher diversity.

Remarks on this clonotype: What it recognizes is unknown.

V was pared by 7 bases and J by 2 bases, with 16 bases between. The germline gives CDR1 SQVTM, CDR2 ANQGSEA. The CDR3 is 14 residues long. Specimen: blood. This TCR derives from a woman in her fifties or sixties in good health. The gene calls are TRBV29-1 and TRBJ2-3, with D possibly matching TRBD1 (5 bases). The CDR3 loop is CSANQGLDTDTQYF. In DNA form, the CDR3 reads TGCAGCGCGAATCAGGGTCTAGACACAGATACGCAGTATTTT.